This T cell receptor beta chain is drawn from a study of graft-versus-host responses after intestinal transplantation. Study observations and caveats: Researchers found GvH clones in recipient marrow, and some showed up first in ileum or blood.

In the case of this clone: Its antigen remains unknown.

Clones were read by immunoSEQ multiplex PCR, and TCRdb kept only the in-frame ones, dropping some. Here the sample spans approximately 130,000 clones, 90% to 95% being singletons. The V end lost 0 bases, the J end lost 6 bases, and 8 bases lay between the germline ends. CDR1 MGHRA and CDR2 YSYEKL come from the germline V gene. This CDR3 is 14 amino acids long. The material sequenced was unstimulated CD4+ T cells sorted from spleen or lymph node cells, taken before intestinal transplant. The clonotype was recovered from a human donor who received an intestinal transplant. V gene TRBV4-1 combines with J gene TRBJ2-2, with D possibly matching TRBD2 (5 bases). The CDR3 sequence is CASSQDEGSGELFF. DNA of the CDR3: TGCGCCAGCAGCCAAGACGAGGGCTCCGGGGAGCTGTTTTTT.